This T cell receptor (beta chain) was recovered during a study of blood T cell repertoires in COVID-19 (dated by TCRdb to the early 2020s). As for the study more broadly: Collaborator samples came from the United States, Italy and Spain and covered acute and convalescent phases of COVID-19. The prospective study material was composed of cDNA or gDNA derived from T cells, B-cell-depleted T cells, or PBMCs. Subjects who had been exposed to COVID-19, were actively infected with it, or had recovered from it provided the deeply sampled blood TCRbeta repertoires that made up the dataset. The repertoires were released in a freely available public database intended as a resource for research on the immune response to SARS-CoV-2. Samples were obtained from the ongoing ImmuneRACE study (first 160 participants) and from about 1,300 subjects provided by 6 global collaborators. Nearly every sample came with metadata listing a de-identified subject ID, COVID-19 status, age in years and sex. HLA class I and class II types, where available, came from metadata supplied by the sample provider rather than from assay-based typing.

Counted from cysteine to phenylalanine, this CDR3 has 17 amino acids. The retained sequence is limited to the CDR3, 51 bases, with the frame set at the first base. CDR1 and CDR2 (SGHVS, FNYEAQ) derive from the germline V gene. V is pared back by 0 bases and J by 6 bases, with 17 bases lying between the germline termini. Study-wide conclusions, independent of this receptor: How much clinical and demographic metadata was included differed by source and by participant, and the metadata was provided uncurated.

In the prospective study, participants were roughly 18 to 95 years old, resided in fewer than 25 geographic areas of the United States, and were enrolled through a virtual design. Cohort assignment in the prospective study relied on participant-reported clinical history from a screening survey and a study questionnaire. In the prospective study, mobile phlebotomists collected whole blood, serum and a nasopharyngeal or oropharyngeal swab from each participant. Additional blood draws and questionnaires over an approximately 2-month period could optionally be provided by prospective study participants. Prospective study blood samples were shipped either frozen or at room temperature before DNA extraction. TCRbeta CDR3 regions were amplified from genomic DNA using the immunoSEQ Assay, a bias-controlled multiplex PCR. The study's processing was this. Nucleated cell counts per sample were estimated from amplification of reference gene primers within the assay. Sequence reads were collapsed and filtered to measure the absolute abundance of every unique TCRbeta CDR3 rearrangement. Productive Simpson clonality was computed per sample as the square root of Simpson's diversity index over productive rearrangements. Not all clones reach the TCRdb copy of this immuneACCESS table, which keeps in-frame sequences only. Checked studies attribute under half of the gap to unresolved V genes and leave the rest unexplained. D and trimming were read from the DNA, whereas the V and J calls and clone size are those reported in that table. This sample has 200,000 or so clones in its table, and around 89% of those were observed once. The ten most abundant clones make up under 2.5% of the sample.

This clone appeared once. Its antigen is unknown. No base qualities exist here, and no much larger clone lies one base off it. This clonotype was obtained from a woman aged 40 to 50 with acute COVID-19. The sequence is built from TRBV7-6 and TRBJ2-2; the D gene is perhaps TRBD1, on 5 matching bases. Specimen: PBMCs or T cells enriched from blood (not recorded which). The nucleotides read TGTGCCAGCAGCTTAGCATCAGGGTACGGCGCCCCCGGGGAGCTGTTTTTT. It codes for CASSLASGYGAPGELFF.